This TCR beta chain appears in the sequencing data of a study of T cell responses to AZD1222 COVID-19 vaccine. General study points: Clonal diversity was possibly underestimated, and the donors were mostly white British, with more females. Targets within unmutated variant regions were reportedly found for nearly half of spike-specific TCRs.

Some clones are missing from TCRdb's copy, which holds only in-frame ones; the method was immunoSEQ multiplex PCR. The data contain 150,000 to 180,000 clones, approximately 91% of them singletons. In germline, CDR1 is SGHNT, CDR2 YENEEA. There are 15 residues in the CDR3. V shed 6 bases, J shed 2 bases, and the junction held 6 bases outside the gene matches. For this clone: Its specificity is not known.

This TCR came from an adult who received the AZD1222 COVID-19 vaccine. Here the sequenced sample was peripheral blood, taken 28 days after the second AZD1222 dose. This chain joins TRBV11-3 and TRBJ2-3; TRBD2 matches 9 bases. In nucleotides, the CDR3 is TGTGCCAGCAGACGAACTAGCGGGTCCACAGATACGCAGTATTTT. Its protein product is CASRRTSGSTDTQYF.